Below are 6 T cell receptor beta chains sequenced from a single sample in a study of T cell responses to AZD1222 COVID-19 vaccine. Sequenced by immunoSEQ multiplex PCR; TCRdb stores in-frame clones only, minus some. The table includes a few hundred thousand clones, 85% to 95% detected once. This specimen consisted of peripheral blood, obtained on day 0 of AZD1222 vaccination. These receptors all stem from an adult in good health.

V and J are TRBV9 and TRBJ2-2; D gene uncertain. The CDR3 is 14 residues long. With 0 bases removed from V and 9 bases from J, the gap between germline ends came to 12 bases. In germline, CDR1 is SGDLS, CDR2 YYNGEE. CDR3 residues: CASSVDGSNRELFF. The CDR3 DNA is TGTGCCAGCAGCGTAGATGGCAGTAACCGGGAGCTGTTTTTT.

The V call is TRBV6-5, the J call TRBJ1-4; D is unclear. The CDR3 totals 13 residues. The V end was cut by 7 bases, the J end by 8 bases, with 14 bases between. The germline gives CDR1 MNHEY, CDR2 SVGAGI. The CDR3 spells CASTLGGWEKLFF. In DNA, the CDR3 is TGTGCCAGCACCCTGGGAGGGTGGGAAAAACTGTTTTTT.

The chain couples TRBV5-6 to TRBJ2-7; D possibly uses TRBD1 or TRBD2 (6 bases each). From germline, CDR1 is SGHDT and CDR2 YYEEEE. This CDR3 has 14 residues. V dropped 5 bases and J dropped 2 bases, with 14 bases sitting between them. The chain's CDR3 is CASSRTGGPYEQYF. The DNA of the CDR3 is TGTGCCAGCAGTCGAACCGGGGGCCCCTACGAGCAGTACTTC. The variable domain in full, completed from reference TRBV5-6 and TRBJ2-7, reads DAGVTQSPTHLIKTRGQQVTLRCSPKSGHDTVSWYQQALGQGPQFIFQYYEEEERQRGNFPDRFSGHQFPNYSSELNVNALLLGDSALYLCASSRTGGPYEQYFGPGTRLTVT.

The V call is TRBV2, the J call TRBJ2-1; D is undetermined. Per the germline V gene, CDR1 is SNHLY and CDR2 is FYNNEI. This CDR3 has 12 residues. The V end lost 2 bases, the J end lost 9 bases, and 8 bases lay between the germline ends. The CDR3 loop reads CASSETASEQFF. CDR3 in DNA: TGTGCCAGCAGTGAAACAGCCTCTGAGCAGTTCTTC.

V usage is TRBV7-9 and J usage is TRBJ1-2; 9 bases agree with TRBD1. This CDR3 has 14 amino acids. V was clipped by 2 bases and J by 8 bases; unmatched bases: 6. Germline CDR1 is SEHNR and CDR2 is FQNEAQ (reference sequence). The CDR3 bases are TGTGCCAGCAGCTTACACAGGGGGCCTTGGGGCTACACCTTC. It specifies CASSLHRGPWGYTF.

The chain combines TRBV7-3 with TRBJ2-5; D remains ambiguous. The CDR3 is 13 amino acids. CDR1 and CDR2 (germline): SGHTA, FQGTGA. Trimming took 4 bases from V and 2 from J, leaving 8 bases between them. The CDR3 region is CASSSGLQETQYF. Here the CDR3 DNA reads TGTGCCAGCAGCTCGGGCCTTCAAGAGACCCAGTACTTC.